Following are 8 T cell receptor beta chains from one sample sequenced in a study of blood T cell repertoires in COVID-19. The method was immunoSEQ multiplex PCR; TCRdb's version includes in-frame clones alone and lacks a portion of them. The sample includes 71,000 or so clones, over 75% of them seen just once. The sample taken for sequencing was peripheral blood. The receptor set was obtained from a man aged 50 or older with acute or convalescent COVID-19.

V gene TRBV10-1 combines with J gene TRBJ1-4, with D unresolved. Germline V gives CDR1 WNHNN, CDR2 SYGVQD (reference sequence). Trimming stripped 0 bases from V and 4 bases from J, with 12 bases between. The CDR3 covers 16 residues. CDR3 region: CASSESSEGSNEKLFF. CDR3 DNA: TGCGCCAGCAGTGAGTCGAGTGAGGGAAGTAATGAAAAACTGTTTTTT.

This chain uses TRBV4-3 with TRBJ2-3; 8 bases are shared with TRBD1. Germline-derived CDR1 and CDR2 are LGHNA and YSLEER. The V gene end was trimmed by 0 bases and the J gene end by 0 bases; junction bases not matched to a gene: 8. The CDR3 totals 18 residues. Written as DNA, the CDR3 is TGCGCCAGCAGCCAAGATTGGCCGACAGGGGTTAGCACAGATACGCAGTATTTT. The encoded protein is CASSQDWPTGVSTDTQYF.

The chain has TRBV10-2 and TRBJ1-4; D gene unclear. Germline V gene lookup returns CDR1 WSHSY and CDR2 SAAADI. With 0 bases removed from V and 7 bases from J, the gap between germline ends came to 12 bases. The CDR3 is 15 amino acids. CDR3 residues: CASSESGPGVEKLFF. The CDR3 DNA reads as TGCGCCAGCAGTGAGTCTGGACCCGGGGTTGAAAAACTGTTTTTT.

The chain links TRBV7-7 to TRBJ2-5; possible D gene TRBD2, 6 bases. Trimming cost V 6 bases and J 7 bases, with 21 bases left between them. The CDR3 has 15 amino acids. Germline CDR1 and CDR2: SSHAT and FNYEAQ (reference sequence). In DNA form, the CDR3 reads TGTGCCAGCAGTCCCGGGGGTTTTAGAGGCGGGACCCAGTACTTC. This translates into CASSPGGFRGGTQYF.

This clone has a single count. The chain has TRBV6-6 and TRBJ2-2; tentatively, D is TRBD1 (6 bases). This CDR3 is built from 15 residues. V was cut by 6 bases and J by 1 base, with 12 bases left in between. CDR1 MNHNY and CDR2 SVGAGI come from the germline V gene (reference sequence). The CDR3 bases are TGTGCCAGCAGGCGCGAGGGACAGAACACCGGGGAGCTGTTTTTT. Protein product: CASRREGQNTGELFF.

V and J are TRBV7-2 and TRBJ1-3; perhaps TRBD1 as D (5 bases). The germline V and J ends were trimmed by 0 bases and 6 bases, with 15 bases remaining between them. The CDR3 sequence is 16 residues long. Germline values: CDR1 SGHTA, CDR2 FQGNSA. Here the CDR3 DNA reads TGTGCCAGCAGCTTAGCCCGGGGGAGAAGCCTAAACACCATATATTTT. It yields the protein CASSLARGRSLNTIYF.

This sequence joins TRBV18 and TRBJ1-3; no reliable D call. The CDR3 contains 15 residues. V shed 3 bases and J shed 6 bases, with 15 bases lying between them. The germline CDR1 and CDR2 sequences are KGHSH and LQKENI. As DNA, the CDR3 is TGTGCCAGCTCACCCTCCCGCGGGGTCGAAAACACCATATATTTT. This gives the protein CASSPSRGVENTIYF.

The V and J genes are TRBV30 and TRBJ2-6; TRBD1 matches at 9 bases. CDR1 is GTSNPN and CDR2 is SVGIG in the germline V gene (reference sequence). This CDR3 is 17 amino acids long. V lost 3 bases to trimming and J lost 3 bases; unmatched junction nucleotides: 9. The CDR3 DNA reads TGTGCCTGGAGCCTGGTCACAGGGGGCGTTGGGGCCAACGTCCTGACTTTC. This translates into CAWSLVTGGVGANVLTF.